This passage covers 5 T cell receptor beta chains from one sample sequenced in a study of T cells in Graves' hyperthyroidism and ophthalmopathy. Researchers amplified the TCR beta CDR3 regions from RNA transcripts. The TCR CDR3 was amplified in a first-round RT-PCR using the HTBI primer set. TCRdb itself ran the multiplex PCR reads through MiXCR, one entry per CDR3 protein. Found here are about 210,000 distinct CDR3 sequences, 15% to 20% of them singletons; the top ten hold roughly two fifths. Material for sequencing was blood. These receptors all come from a man aged 35 to 55 with Graves' hyperthyroidism.

This clonotype was seen more than once but under ten times. This may come from a read error, since a much larger clone is one base off. The rearrangement links TRBV2 to TRBJ2-1; TRBD1 is a possible D gene (6 bases). Trimming pared 4 bases from V and 5 bases from J, leaving 9 bases between. The CDR3 is 13 amino acids. Germline values: CDR1 SNHLY, CDR2 FYNNEI. CDR3 amino acids: CASSGTEDNEQFF. The CDR3 region has the DNA TGTGCCAGCAGTGGGACAGAGGACAATGAGCAGTTCTTC.

This clonotype was counted ten times or more. The chain combines TRBV18 with TRBJ1-2; tentatively, D is TRBD1 (5 bases). Germline CDR1 KGHSH, CDR2 LQKENI. CDR3 length equals 13 residues. Trimming stripped 6 bases from V and 6 bases from J, with 14 bases between. In DNA form, the CDR3 reads TGTGCCAGCTCGCGGGGCTCACAGGATGGCTACACCTTC. Translated, it gives CASSRGSQDGYTF. The full variable domain, its missing parts supplied by reference TRBV18 and TRBJ1-2, is NAGVMQNPRHLVRRRGQEARLRCSPMKGHSHVYWYRQLPEEGLKFMVYLQKENIIDESGMPKERFSAEFPKEGPSILRIQQVVRGDSAAYFCASSRGSQDGYTFGSGTRLTVV.

This clonotype was observed many times. The rearrangement uses TRBV7-2 and TRBJ2-5, with 12 bases fitting TRBD2. Germline trimming cut 0 bases from V and 4 bases from J; bases unmatched to any gene: 3. Germline CDR1 SGHTA, CDR2 FQGNSA. The CDR3 contains 16 residues. CDR3: CASSLAGLAGGETQYF. The CDR3 coding sequence is TGTGCCAGCAGCTTAGCGGGACTAGCGGGTGGAGAGACCCAGTACTTC.

In this sample, this clonotype turned up many times. The gene calls are TRBV7-9 and TRBJ1-4; weak D call: TRBD1 (5 bases). The ends were cut back, 5 bases at V and 4 bases at J, with 14 bases in the middle. The CDR3 sequence is 15 residues long. Germline-derived CDR1 and CDR2 are SEHNR and FQNEAQ (reference sequence). CDR3 in amino acids: CASSPPGLRNEKLFF. Here the CDR3 DNA reads TGTGCCAGCAGCCCCCCGGGACTACGTAATGAAAAACTGTTTTTT.

This clonotype was found many times. The rearrangement joins TRBV7-2 to TRBJ1-2; no firm D call. The CDR3 has 14 residues. Trimming pared 1 base from V and 6 bases from J, leaving 12 bases between. CDR1 and CDR2 (germline): SGHTA, FQGNSA. CDR3 residues: CASSLVPQVDGYTF. CDR3 coding DNA: TGTGCCAGCAGCTTAGTCCCCCAGGTTGATGGCTACACCTTC.